Below, 19 T cell receptor beta chains from the same sample are listed, as sequenced in a study of blood T cell repertoires in COVID-19. The repertoire was sequenced with immunoSEQ multiplex PCR; TCRdb's copy has only in-frame clones and lacks some. The table includes 650,000 to 800,000 clones, more than 80% detected once. Sequenced: peripheral blood. These TCRs come from a woman under 30 with acute or convalescent COVID-19.

V gene TRBV19 combines with J gene TRBJ1-2; D remains unclear. Germline CDR1 reads LNHDA; CDR2 reads SQIVND (reference sequence). This CDR3 region has 15 residues. Trimming stripped 5 bases from V and 1 base from J, with 14 bases between. CDR3 sequence (DNA): TGTGCCAGTAGTCCTCCCCCCTTTAGTAACTATGGCTACACCTTC. This sequence encodes CASSPPPFSNYGYTF.

The CDR3 nucleotides read TGTGCCAGCTCACGCGAAGACAAGGAACTAGGTGGCTACACCTTC. Its protein product is CASSREDKELGGYTF. The gene calls are TRBV18 and TRBJ1-2; D gene ambiguous. The CDR3 loop spans 15 amino acids. Trimming stripped 4 bases from V and 7 bases from J, with 19 bases between. Germline V gene lookup returns CDR1 KGHSH and CDR2 LQKENI.

As DNA, the CDR3 is TGTGCCAGCAGCTTATCCACAGGGTATCAGCCCCAGCATTTT. The encoded protein is CASSLSTGYQPQHF. The V call is TRBV7-9, the J call TRBJ1-5; tentative D call: TRBD1 (6 bases). Trimming pared 2 bases from V and 5 bases from J, leaving 10 bases between. The germline CDR1 and CDR2 sequences are SEHNR and FQNEAQ (reference sequence). The CDR3 is 14 residues long.

The DNA for the CDR3 is TGTGCCAGCAGCTTAGCAGAAGGGACAGGCTACACCTTC. Translation: CASSLAEGTGYTF. The chain couples TRBV7-2 to TRBJ1-2; possible D gene TRBD1, 6 bases. This CDR3 has 13 amino acids. The V end was cut by 0 bases, the J end by 8 bases, with 10 bases between. The germline V gene has CDR1 SGHTA and CDR2 FQGNSA.

This clone was recorded a few times. The chain links TRBV24-1 to TRBJ1-1; no reliable D call. The V end was cut by 4 bases, the J end by 10 bases, with 24 bases between. Germline values: CDR1 KGHDR, CDR2 SFDVKD. There are 16 residues in the CDR3. The CDR3 reads CATSDPRGVGNGRAFF. In DNA, the CDR3 is TGTGCCACCAGTGACCCGCGGGGAGTAGGGAATGGAAGAGCTTTCTTT.

On this clone: At the DNA level, this CDR3 is encoded by other sequences in the same sample as well. The chain couples TRBV5-1 to TRBJ1-1; 10 bases line up with TRBD1. This CDR3 has 14 amino acids. V gave up 0 bases and J gave up 5 bases; unmatched junction bases: 1. From germline, CDR1 is SGHRS and CDR2 YFSETQ. CDR3: CASSLGTGGTEAFF. As DNA, the CDR3 is TGCGCCAGCAGCTTGGGGACAGGGGGGACTGAAGCTTTCTTT.

V gene TRBV3-1 (or the pseudogene TRBV3-2) combines with J gene TRBJ2-3; D gene ambiguous. V dropped 1 base and J dropped 2 bases, with 19 bases sitting between them. Per germline, CDR1 LGHDT and CDR2 YNNKEL (reference sequence). This CDR3 spans 18 amino acids. CDR3 region: CASSQVKQFSKDTDTQYF. Here the CDR3 DNA reads TGTGCCAGCAGCCAAGTAAAACAGTTCTCCAAAGACACAGATACGCAGTATTTT.

The chain has TRBV7-9 and TRBJ1-2; the D gene is possibly TRBD1 (5 bases). The CDR3 is made up of 13 amino acids. Trimming removed 3 bases at V and 4 bases at J, with 9 bases between. Germline V gene data show CDR1 as SEHNR and CDR2 as FQNEAQ (reference sequence). The CDR3 region is CASSFSGPYGYTF. CDR3 nucleotide sequence: TGTGCCAGCAGCTTCTCAGGGCCCTATGGCTACACCTTC.

V is TRBV6-2 or TRBV6-3 and J is TRBJ1-4; possible D gene TRBD1, 6 bases. The CDR3 length is 15 residues. Trimming took 0 bases from V and 8 from J, leaving 13 bases between them. The germline gives CDR1 MNHEY, CDR2 SVGEGT. CDR3 bases: TGTGCCAGCAGTTACTCGGGGGCGCGAAGAGAAAAACTGTTTTTT. Translation: CASSYSGARREKLFF.

The rearrangement joins TRBV7-2 to TRBJ2-1; TRBD1 aligns across 10 bases. From germline, CDR1 is SGHTA and CDR2 FQGNSA. The CDR3 is 17 residues long. V dropped 5 bases and J dropped 9; count of bases not matched to a gene: 16. The CDR3 spells CASSKHLLRDRGSEQFF. The CDR3 coding sequence is TGTGCCAGCAGCAAACACCTCCTCCGGGACAGGGGCAGTGAGCAGTTCTTC.

This rearrangement joins TRBV30 to TRBJ1-5; the D is unclear. Germline V CDR1 and CDR2: GTSNPN, SVGIG (reference sequence). The length of the CDR3 is 14 residues. The V gene lost 1 base and the J gene lost 9 bases, with 16 bases spanning the gap. CDR3 nucleotides: TGTGCCTGGAGTGCCCCCCACCGGTGGTCGCCCCAGCATTTT. It specifies CAWSAPHRWSPQHF.

The rearrangement uses TRBV30 and TRBJ1-4; the D gene is possibly TRBD1 (5 bases). The length of the CDR3 is 18 residues. Germline CDR1 reads GTSNPN; CDR2 reads SVGIG (reference sequence). V was pared by 0 bases and J by 6 bases, with 23 bases between. CDR3 loop: CAWSVRWSRQGRDEKLFF. In DNA, the CDR3 is TGTGCCTGGAGTGTAAGGTGGAGTCGTCAGGGCAGGGATGAAAAACTGTTTTTT.

J is TRBJ1-4 and V is TRBV5-4; TRBD1 agrees at 7 bases. The germline V gene encodes CDR1 SGHNT and CDR2 YYREEE (reference sequence). Trimming cost V 4 bases and J 6 bases; bases outside gene matches: 9. CDR3 length equals 15 residues. This CDR3 reads CASSPGQVSDEKLFF. The CDR3 DNA sequence: TGTGCCAGCAGCCCCGGACAGGTATCGGATGAAAAACTGTTTTTT.

V is TRBV7-3 and J is TRBJ1-1; no firm D call. Trimming took 5 bases from V and 6 from J, leaving 16 bases between them. This CDR3 has 14 amino acids. Germline CDR1 SGHTA, CDR2 FQGTGA. CDR3 sequence: CASSLGLPPSEAFF. As DNA, the CDR3 is TGTGCCAGCAGCCTCGGACTTCCCCCCTCTGAAGCTTTCTTT.

The chain couples TRBV5-6 to TRBJ1-1, with D tentatively TRBD1 (6 bases). Germline CDR1 is SGHDT and CDR2 is YYEEEE. This CDR3 comprises 12 residues. V gave up 2 bases and J gave up 7 bases, with 9 bases separating them. The CDR3 sequence is CASSFDRNEAFF. DNA for the CDR3: TGTGCCAGCAGCTTTGACAGGAATGAAGCTTTCTTT.

This clone occurred a few times. The chain couples TRBV6-4 to TRBJ2-3; TRBD2 is a possible D gene (5 bases). Germline CDR1 MRHNA, CDR2 SNTAGT. The ends were cut back, 4 bases at V and 0 bases at J, with 11 bases in the middle. This CDR3 contains 15 residues. The CDR3: CASSVAADSTDTQYF. CDR3 sequence (DNA): TGTGCCAGCAGTGTAGCAGCGGATAGCACAGATACGCAGTATTTT.

The chain has TRBV12-3 or TRBV12-4 and TRBJ2-3; no reliable D call. Trimming shortened V by 5 bases and J by 4 bases, and 4 bases separated the two germline ends. The CDR3 totals 11 residues. The CDR3 protein is CASSPADTQYF. DNA of the CDR3: TGTGCCAGCAGTCCCGCAGATACGCAGTATTTT.

The rearrangement joins TRBV6-5 to TRBJ1-5; D is undetermined. This CDR3 region has 15 residues. With 10 bases removed from V and 11 bases from J, the gap between germline ends came to 27 bases. Looked up from germline, CDR1 is MNHEY and CDR2 is SVGAGI. The CDR3 here is CATRGSALKSSAQHF. CDR3 nucleotides: TGTGCCACCCGGGGATCAGCACTAAAATCTTCAGCCCAGCATTTT.

This chain joins TRBV6-1 and TRBJ1-1; TRBD1 is a possible D gene (5 bases). Per germline, CDR1 MNHNS and CDR2 SASEGT. CDR3 length: 16 residues. Trimming removed 2 bases from V and 4 bases from J, with 17 bases in between. CDR3 nucleotide sequence: TGTGCCAGCAGTGAATTCCCGTCGGGCGGGGCCACTGAAGCTTTCTTT. It translates to CASSEFPSGGATEAFF.